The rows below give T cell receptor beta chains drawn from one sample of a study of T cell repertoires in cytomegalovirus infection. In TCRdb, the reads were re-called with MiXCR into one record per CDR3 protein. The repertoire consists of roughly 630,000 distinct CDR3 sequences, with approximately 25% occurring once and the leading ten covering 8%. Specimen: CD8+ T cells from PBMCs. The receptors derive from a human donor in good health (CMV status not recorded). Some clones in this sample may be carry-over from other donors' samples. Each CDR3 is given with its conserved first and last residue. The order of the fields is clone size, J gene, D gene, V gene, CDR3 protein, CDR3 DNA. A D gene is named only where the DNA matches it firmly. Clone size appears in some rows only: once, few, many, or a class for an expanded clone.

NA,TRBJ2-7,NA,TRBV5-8,CASSLGLGVDEQYF,TGTGCCAGCAGCTTGGGACTGGGGGTCGACGAGCAGTACTTC
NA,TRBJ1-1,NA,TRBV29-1,CSVWGTEAFF,TGCAGCGTTTGGGGGACTGAAGCTTTCTTT
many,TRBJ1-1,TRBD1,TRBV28,CASSLYRGVNTEAFF,TGTGCCAGCAGTCTATACAGGGGAGTGAACACTGAAGCTTTCTTT
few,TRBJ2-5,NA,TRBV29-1,CSVEGEEGQETQYF,TGCAGCGTTGAAGGCGAGGAGGGCCAAGAGACCCAGTACTTC
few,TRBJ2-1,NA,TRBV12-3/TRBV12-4,CASSLTLFEQFF,TGTGCCAGCAGTCTGACACTTTTCGAGCAGTTCTTC
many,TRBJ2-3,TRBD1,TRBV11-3,CASSFPRDRCTDTQYF,TGTGCCAGCAGCTTCCCCCGGGACAGGTGCACAGATACGCAGTATTTT
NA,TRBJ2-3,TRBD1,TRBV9,CASSAGQGADTQYF,TGTGCCAGCAGCGCAGGACAGGGTGCAGATACGCAGTATTTT
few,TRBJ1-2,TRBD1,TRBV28,CASSWTGQGYTF,TGTGCCAGCAGCTGGACAGGGCAAGGCTACACCTTC
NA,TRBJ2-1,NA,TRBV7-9,CASSSASREQFF,TGTGCCAGCAGCTCGGCAAGTAGAGAGCAGTTCTTC
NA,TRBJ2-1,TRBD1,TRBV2,CASSGDRAYYNEQFF,TGTGCCAGCAGTGGGGACAGAGCCTACTACAATGAGCAGTTCTTC
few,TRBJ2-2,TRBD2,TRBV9,CASSPAGGPNTGELFF,TGTGCCAGCAGCCCTGCGGGGGGCCCGAACACCGGGGAGCTGTTTTTT
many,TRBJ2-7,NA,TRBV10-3,CATLDSSYEQYF,TGTGCCACACTAGACAGCTCCTACGAGCAGTACTTC
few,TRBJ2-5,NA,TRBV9,CASSPWVGATTQETQYF,TGTGCCAGCAGTCCCTGGGTAGGAGCAACAACCCAAGAGACCCAGTACTTC
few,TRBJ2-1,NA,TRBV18,CASSPDRANLQVERGGNEQFF,TGTGCCAGCTCCCCGGACAGGGCAAATCTTCAGGTTGAACGGGGGGGCAATGAGCAGTTCTTC
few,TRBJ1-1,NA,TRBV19,CASSQFRGTEAFF,TGTGCCAGTAGCCAGTTCCGGGGGACTGAAGCTTTCTTT
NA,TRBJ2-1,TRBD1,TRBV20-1,CSARPTGGNEQFF,TGCAGTGCTAGACCCACAGGGGGCAATGAGCAGTTCTTC
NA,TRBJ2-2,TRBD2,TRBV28,CVSIPIAGVNTGELFF,TGTGTCAGCATTCCGATAGCGGGGGTAAACACCGGGGAGCTGTTTTTT
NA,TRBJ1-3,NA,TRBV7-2,CASSLAASSGNTIYF,TGTGCCAGCAGCTTAGCCGCAAGCTCTGGAAACACCATATATTTT
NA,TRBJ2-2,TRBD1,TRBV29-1,CSVHRGLGAGELFF,TGTAGCGTACACAGGGGGCTGGGGGCCGGGGAGCTGTTTTTT
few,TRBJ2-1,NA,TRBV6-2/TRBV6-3,CASSYYRADEQFF,TGTGCCAGCAGTTACTACAGGGCGGATGAGCAGTTCTTC